This T cell receptor beta chain was sequenced for a study of T cells in Graves' hyperthyroidism and ophthalmopathy. Using RNA transcripts as the source, TCR beta CDR3 regions were amplified. TCR CDR3 underwent first-round RT-PCR with the HTBI primer set. MiXCR, run by TCRdb on the multiplex PCR reads, gives a single entry per CDR3 protein. Among under 400,000 distinct CDR3 sequences listed, 20% to 25% were seen once. Germline trimming cut 7 bases from V and 6 bases from J; bases unmatched to any gene: 10. Germline-derived CDR1 and CDR2 are SQVTM and ANQGSEA. The CDR3 consists of 13 residues. This clonotype was counted at least ten times.

The origin of this receptor is a woman between 45 and 65 years old with Graves' hyperthyroidism. V usage is TRBV29-1 and J usage is TRBJ1-1; 8 nucleotides align to TRBD1. Sequenced input: blood. The CDR3 coding sequence is TGCAGCGCCTACAGGGGGACGTCGGCTGAAGCTTTCTTT. This codes for CSAYRGTSAEAFF.